Listed here are 24 T cell receptor beta chains from one sample, sequenced in a study of T cell responses to AZD1222 COVID-19 vaccine. Libraries were prepared by immunoSEQ multiplex PCR; TCRdb keeps only in-frame clonotypes and omits some of them. Here the sample spans about 150,000 clones, about 87% being singletons. Sequenced material: peripheral blood, taken on day 0 of AZD1222 vaccination. These receptors originate from an adult in good health.

This rearrangement joins TRBV5-1 to TRBJ2-7, with D unclear. The CDR3 runs 13 residues. Germline values: CDR1 SGHRS, CDR2 YFSETQ. The germline V and J ends were trimmed by 0 bases and 2 bases, with 6 bases remaining between them. CDR3 protein: CASSLDSAYEQYF. DNA of the CDR3: TGCGCCAGCAGCTTGGACAGTGCCTACGAGCAGTACTTC.

Only one count was recorded for this clone. The chain couples TRBV4-1 to TRBJ1-2; 8 bases agree with TRBD1. The CDR3 runs to 14 residues. The V gene end was trimmed by 2 bases and the J gene end by 6 bases; junction bases not matched to a gene: 5. Germline loops: CDR1 MGHRA, CDR2 YSYEKL. The CDR3 protein is CASSQSQGANGYTF. CDR3 coding DNA: TGCGCCAGCAGCCAATCCCAGGGGGCGAATGGCTACACCTTC.

The chain recombines TRBV12-3 or TRBV12-4 with TRBJ1-2; D is undetermined. The CDR3 has 13 residues. V was pared by 6 bases and J by 5 bases, with 13 bases between. The CDR3 DNA reads TGTGCCAGCAGGGTTTCCGTGGGGTATGGCTACACCTTC. Translation gives CASRVSVGYGYTF.

As concerns this clone: The same CDR3 is also encoded by other DNA sequences in this sample. V gene TRBV7-8 combines with J gene TRBJ2-1; 7 nucleotides match TRBD2. Germline V gene data show CDR1 as SGHVS and CDR2 as FQNEAQ. The CDR3 loop spans 14 amino acids. V lost 1 base to trimming and J lost 6 bases; unmatched junction nucleotides: 3. The CDR3 DNA reads TGTGCCAGCAGCTTAGGCGGGGAGGGCAATGAGCAGTTCTTC. Translated, it gives CASSLGGEGNEQFF. Combining the CDR3 with reference TRBV7-8 and TRBJ2-1 gives the whole variable domain GAGVSQSPRYKVAKRGQDVALRCDPISGHVSLFWYQQALGQGPEFLTYFQNEAQLDKSGLPSDRFFAERPEGSVSTLKIQRTQQEDSAVYLCASSLGGEGNEQFFGPGTRLTVL.

The J gene is TRBJ1-1, the V gene TRBV28, with D tentatively TRBD1 (6 bases). The germline CDR1 and CDR2 sequences are MDHEN and SYDVKM. Deletions cut 6 bases from V and 5 bases from J, with 13 bases between. The CDR3 covers 13 residues. The CDR3 is CASRVQGRTEAFF. In nucleotides, the CDR3 is TGTGCCAGCAGGGTGCAGGGGCGTACTGAAGCTTTCTTT.

The gene calls are TRBV12-5 and TRBJ2-2, with a tentative D call TRBD1 (5 bases). V lost 6 bases to trimming and J lost 8 bases, with 10 bases between them. Germline-derived CDR1 and CDR2 are LGHNT and FRNRAP. The CDR3 is 12 residues long. The CDR3 loop reads CASGRRQGELFF. CDR3 nucleotide sequence: TGTGCTAGTGGCCGGAGACAGGGGGAGCTGTTTTTT.

Here the CDR3 reads CASSQVLRDTNEKLFF. In DNA, the CDR3 is TGCGCCAGCAGCCAAGTTCTAAGGGATACTAATGAAAAACTGTTTTTT. The V call is TRBV4-1, the J call TRBJ1-4; unclear D gene. CDR1 is MGHRA, CDR2 YSYEKL, per germline. The ends were cut back, 1 base at V and 2 bases at J, with 11 bases in the middle. CDR3 size: 16 residues.

The chain links TRBV10-3 to TRBJ2-5, with 7 bases fitting TRBD2. The junction had 9 bases not matched to a gene; V was cut back by 0 bases and J by 14 bases. There are 13 residues in the CDR3. From germline, CDR1 is ENHRY and CDR2 SYGVKD. The CDR3 here is CAISESSGLVAYF. CDR3 DNA: TGTGCCATCAGTGAGTCAAGTGGACTAGTGGCATACTTC.

The chain is built from TRBV3-1 (or the pseudogene TRBV3-2) and TRBJ1-1; the D is unclear. Between the trimmed V and J ends, which lost 7 bases and 2 bases, there was a span of 14 bases. Germline loops: CDR1 LGHDT, CDR2 YNNKEL (reference sequence). The CDR3 runs to 14 residues. CDR3 DNA sequence: TGTGCCAGCACCCAGGAACAGCCCAACACTGAAGCTTTCTTT. Protein product: CASTQEQPNTEAFF.

The chain recombines TRBV9 with TRBJ2-7; 13 nucleotides match TRBD2. The germline gives CDR1 SGDLS, CDR2 YYNGEE. This CDR3 is built from 15 residues. V trimming: 4 bases; J trimming: 4 bases; junction bases outside the gene matches: 5. In nucleotides, the CDR3 is TGTGCCAGCAGCATTCGGACTAGCGGGGGTTACGAGCAGTACTTC. This sequence encodes CASSIRTSGGYEQYF.

The chain couples TRBV10-3 to TRBJ1-4, with D tentatively TRBD1 (6 bases). From germline, CDR1 is ENHRY and CDR2 SYGVKD. The CDR3 sequence is 14 residues long. Deletions cut 6 bases from V and 8 bases from J, with 16 bases between. CDR3 amino acids: CAISATGYDEKLFF. The CDR3 nucleotides read TGTGCCATCAGCGCAACAGGGTACGACGAAAAACTGTTTTTT.

V and J are TRBV29-1 and TRBJ1-2; D gene ambiguous. V was trimmed by 5 bases and J by 6 bases, leaving 10 bases between them. The germline V gene encodes CDR1 SQVTM and CDR2 ANQGSEA. This CDR3 spans 11 amino acids. The CDR3 DNA is TGCAGCGTTCAACAGTTCAATGGCTACACCTTC. Translated: CSVQQFNGYTF.

The rearrangement joins TRBV5-4 to TRBJ1-5; D remains unclear. Trimming left V 3 bases short and J 5 bases short, with 9 bases between. Per germline, CDR1 SGHNT and CDR2 YYREEE (reference sequence). The CDR3 extends over 13 amino acids. CDR3 in amino acids: CASSSERHQPQHF. Here the CDR3 DNA reads TGTGCCAGCAGCTCCGAAAGACATCAGCCCCAGCATTTT. Full variable domain (missing parts from reference TRBV5-4 and TRBJ1-5): ETGVTQSPTHLIKTRGQQVTLRCSSQSGHNTVSWYQQALGQGPQFIFQYYREEENGRGNFPPRFSGLQFPNYSSELNVNALELDDSALYLCASSSERHQPQHFGDGTRLSIL.

V gene TRBV11-3 combines with J gene TRBJ1-3; D possibly corresponds to TRBD1 (5 bases). The CDR3 length is 16 residues. CDR1 and CDR2 from the germline V gene are SGHNT and YENEEA. V lost 5 bases, J lost 2 bases, and 16 bases lay in between. CDR3: CASSAGGTGTGNTIYF. CDR3 DNA sequence: TGTGCCAGCAGCGCGGGGGGGACTGGTACTGGAAACACCATATATTTT.

This rearrangement joins TRBV11-3 to TRBJ1-2; TRBD1 is a possible D gene (6 bases). The CDR3 extends over 13 amino acids. The V end lost 5 bases, the J end lost 4 bases, and 11 bases lay between the germline ends. Germline V lookup: CDR1 SGHNT, CDR2 YENEEA. CDR3 in amino acids: CASSAGDTYGYTF. The CDR3 bases are TGTGCCAGCAGCGCTGGGGACACCTATGGCTACACCTTC. The complete variable domain, with remaining parts taken from reference TRBV11-3 and TRBJ1-2, reads EAGVVQSPRYKIIEKKQPVAFWCNPISGHNTLYWYLQNLGQGPELLIRYENEEAVDDSQLPKDRFSAERLKGVDSTLKIQPAELGDSAVYLCASSAGDTYGYTFGSGTRLTVV.

The chain employs TRBV6-6 and TRBJ1-5, with D possibly matching TRBD1 (6 bases). The CDR3 loop spans 15 amino acids. The germline V gene encodes CDR1 MNHNY and CDR2 SVGAGI (reference sequence). Trimming shortened V by 6 bases and J by 5 bases, and 17 bases separated the two germline ends. For the CDR3, the DNA is TGTGCCAGCAGCCTCCTTGGGGGGCTCGATCAGCCCCAGCATTTT. It is translated as CASSLLGGLDQPQHF.

The gene calls are TRBV29-1 and TRBJ2-7; D uncertain. The CDR3 contains 15 residues. The V gene lost 0 bases and the J gene lost 1 base, with 13 bases spanning the gap. CDR1 is SQVTM, CDR2 ANQGSEA, per germline. The CDR3 nucleotides are TGCAGCGTTGAAGATAAAGGCACTGGATCCTACGAGCAGTACTTC. Amino acids: CSVEDKGTGSYEQYF.

With respect to this clone: Within the sample, other DNA sequences also encode this same CDR3. The V call is TRBV28, the J call TRBJ1-2, with TRBD1 identical over 8 bases. With 2 bases clipped from V and 4 bases from J, the junction kept 0 bases outside the gene matches. This CDR3 comprises 13 residues. Per the germline V gene, CDR1 is MDHEN and CDR2 is SYDVKM. The CDR3 here is CASSLTGGYGYTF. DNA for the CDR3: TGTGCCAGCAGTTTAACAGGGGGCTATGGCTACACCTTC.

The V call is TRBV5-1, the J call TRBJ1-6; D not resolved. The CDR3 totals 15 residues. Germline-derived CDR1 and CDR2 are SGHRS and YFSETQ. Deletions cut 0 bases from V and 5 bases from J, with 9 bases between. This CDR3 reads CASSLEGPHNSPLHF. CDR3 bases: TGCGCCAGCAGCTTGGAAGGTCCGCATAATTCACCCCTCCACTTT.

The chain employs TRBV18 and TRBJ2-3; no firm D call. Trimming took 2 bases from V and 4 from J, leaving 10 bases between them. CDR1 is KGHSH, CDR2 LQKENI, per germline. The CDR3 has 14 residues. In DNA, the CDR3 is TGTGCCAGCTCACCAGGGGTGGCGGCAGATACGCAGTATTTT. Amino acids: CASSPGVAADTQYF.

The rearrangement joins TRBV19 to TRBJ2-5, with 8 nucleotides matching TRBD1. Germline trimming cut 7 bases from V and 4 bases from J; bases unmatched to any gene: 5. This CDR3 spans 13 amino acids. Germline V CDR1 and CDR2: LNHDA, SQIVND (reference sequence). The CDR3 region has the DNA TGTGCCAGTACCCCTACAGGGGGAGAGACCCAGTACTTC. Protein product: CASTPTGGETQYF.

V usage is TRBV13 and J usage is TRBJ1-6, with unresolved D. V was pared by 3 bases and J by 8 bases, with 11 bases between. The CDR3 covers 14 residues. The germline CDR1 and CDR2 sequences are PRHDT and FYEKMQ (reference sequence). DNA of the CDR3: TGTGCCAGCAGCTTTGGGGTGGTGGATTCACCCCTCCACTTT. Translating gives CASSFGVVDSPLHF. Filled out from reference TRBV13 and TRBJ1-6, the complete variable domain reads AAGVIQSPRHLIKEKRETATLKCYPIPRHDTVYWYQQGPGQDPQFLISFYEKMQSDKGSIPDRFSAQQFSDYHSELNMSSLELGDSALYFCASSFGVVDSPLHFGNGTRLTVT.

V gene TRBV3-1 (or the pseudogene TRBV3-2) combines with J gene TRBJ2-5; D is ambiguous. The V and J ends lost 6 bases and 2 bases respectively, with 16 bases between them. The CDR3 consists of 15 residues. The germline gives CDR1 LGHDT, CDR2 YNNKEL (reference sequence). The CDR3 sequence: CASSRASSSQETQYF. In nucleotides, the CDR3 is TGTGCCAGCAGTCGGGCGAGTAGCTCGCAAGAGACCCAGTACTTC.

The CDR3 DNA reads TGTGCCATCAGGGGGGGGACTAATGAAAAACTGTTTTTT. Its protein product is CAIRGGTNEKLFF. This rearrangement joins TRBV10-3 to TRBJ1-4, with a possible D match to TRBD1 (5 bases). Trimming took off 6 bases at V and 2 bases at J, with 7 bases between the two ends. In germline, CDR1 is ENHRY, CDR2 SYGVKD. The CDR3 covers 13 residues.